This TCR beta chain was sequenced in a study of OX40 agonist ivuxolimab in advanced cancers. Profiled with immunoSEQ multiplex PCR; TCRdb holds only in-frame clones, not every one. The table includes 60,000 or so clones, 84% detected once. Remarks on this clone: Its antigen remains unknown.

Whole-study findings and limits: Clones of CD4+ and CD8+ blood T cells grew by week 6 at doses of 0.1 to 3.0 mg/kg.

CDR1 SGHRS and CDR2 YFSETQ come from the germline V gene. V was cut by 8 bases and J by 1 base, with 15 bases left in between. The CDR3 has 14 residues. It was autoimmune disease history or systemic immunosuppression that excluded patients. The chain has TRBV5-1 and TRBJ2-5, with a weak D call TRBD2 (6 bases). The clonotype was recovered from an adult with an advanced solid tumor such as melanoma, head and neck, liver or kidney cancer. Specimen: CD4+ or CD8+ T cells sorted from blood, collected in a trial of the OX40 agonist ivuxolimab. CDR3 region: CASGIGGAQETQYF. The CDR3 region has the DNA TGCGCCAGTGGGATAGGAGGGGCCCAAGAGACCCAGTACTTC.